The clone carrying this T cell receptor beta chain was counted ten times or more. What it recognizes is unknown. With MiXCR, TCRdb reprocessed the PCR reads. The sample contains 11,000 to 15,000 clones, about a quarter of which appear only once. All patients were untreated before thyroid surgery. This entry is derived from a study of metastatic and nonmetastatic thyroid tumors. General study results and limits: The reported finding was significantly higher TCR beta diversity in malignant thyroid tumors relative to benign nodules, in blood and tumor.

Between the trimmed V and J ends, which lost 3 bases and 4 bases, there was a span of 16 bases. CDR3 size: 15 residues. From germline, CDR1 is SGDLS and CDR2 YYNGEE. The genes are TRBV9 and TRBJ2-5; D might be TRBD1 (6 bases). Specimen: tumor tissue. The clonotype comes from a female donor with papillary thyroid cancer or a benign thyroid nodule (not recorded which). Some clones in this sample may be carry-over from other donors' samples. The CDR3 sequence is CASSGRTATGETQYF. The CDR3 DNA is TGTGCCAGCAGCGGCCGGACAGCAACAGGAGAGACCCAGTACTTC.